This T cell receptor (beta chain) was obtained from a study of cytomegalovirus exposure and HLA in healthy donors. Study in general: There were about 85 million unique TCRs (from HLA-typed donors) in an early data release. General study points: V- and J-gene trimming in TCR beta was tied to a missense DCLRE1C variant by an analysis performed later. Among TCR beta chains, those listed as cytomegalovirus-associated numbered about 150.

Concerning this clone itself: Its antigen is unknown.

In the PCR, 60 Vbeta and 13 Jbeta primers were used. This table comes from immunoSEQ multiplex PCR, and its TCRdb copy is limited to in-frame clones, with some not included. The sample lists about 180,000 clones, 78% seen once, with around 3.2% in the top ten. The V gene end was trimmed by 6 bases and the J gene end by 0 bases; junction bases not matched to a gene: 11. CDR3 length: 16 residues. Germline CDR1 reads SGDLS; CDR2 reads YYNGEE. The donors were healthy bone marrow donors. The clonotype was recovered from a woman aged 50 to 60 in good health and CMV-seropositive. The specimen was PBMCs. The gene calls are TRBV9 and TRBJ1-1; 7 bases align to TRBD1. For the CDR3, the DNA is TGTGCCAGCACCCGGGTCCAGGGGGTAGTGAACACTGAAGCTTTCTTT. Its translation is CASTRVQGVVNTEAFF.